In this sample, the clone carrying this T cell receptor (beta chain) turned up many times. Its specificity is unknown. TCRdb fed the reads into MiXCR, producing one record per CDR3 protein. The sample holds tens of thousands of distinct CDR3 sequences, more than 20% seen once. The data originate from a study of T cell repertoires in cytomegalovirus infection. Study background: Recently described HLA-C-restricted plus well-studied HLA-B-restricted CMV epitopes were used. Public TCR beta signature analysis indicated the presence of both CMV infection and matching HLA type. Study-level results: Within the response measured ex vivo, HLA-C-restricted CMV-specific TCR beta clonotypes were dominant. People with CMV and the relevant HLA were identified by cumulative public TCR beta family frequency.

V lost 3 bases and J 2 bases, leaving 13 bases between the germline ends. Germline-derived CDR1 and CDR2 are SEHNR and FQNEAQ (reference sequence). The CDR3 has 16 amino acids. This chain joins TRBV7-9 and TRBJ2-2; D gene uncertain. Source: CD8+ T cells from cultured PBMCs, taken from culture after CMV antigen stimulation. This sequence originates from a human donor in good health (CMV status not recorded). Some clones in this sample may be carry-over from other donors' samples. The CDR3 sequence: CASSLRLGSNTGELFF. In DNA, the CDR3 is TGTGCCAGCAGCTTGAGGTTAGGCTCAAACACCGGGGAGCTGTTTTTT.